This T cell receptor (beta chain) was documented in a study of cytomegalovirus exposure and HLA in healthy donors. 60 Vbeta and 13 Jbeta primers were used in PCR. The table came from immunoSEQ multiplex PCR; TCRdb's copy has only in-frame clones and leaves some out. The sample includes some 150,000 clones, 60% to 85% of them seen just once. Broader study findings: V- and J-gene trimming of TCR beta was linked (in a later analysis) to a missense DCLRE1C variant. In a later analysis, TCR association rates varied by HLA locus: DRB1 most, HLA-C fewest. Association with HLA alleles at 0.05 false discovery rate was found for 15,000 or so TCR beta sequences in a later analysis.

Regarding this clone: What it binds is not known.

Likely unrecorded immune exposures existed in these nominally healthy donors. The CDR3 consists of 14 residues. Germline values: CDR1 SGHRS, CDR2 YFSETQ. V gave up 4 bases and J gave up 6 bases, with 17 bases separating them. This clonotype was obtained from a male donor in good health and CMV-seronegative. The sequencing sample was made of PBMCs. The chain recombines TRBV5-1 with TRBJ2-7; a weak D match, TRBD2 (5 bases). For the CDR3, the DNA is TGCGCCAGCAGCCCTCCGATCGGTGGGAGCGAGCAGTACTTC. Its protein is CASSPPIGGSEQYF.